The 5 T cell receptor beta chains listed next were all sequenced from one sample in a study of CD4 T cells in relation to SARS-CoV-2 and coronaviruses. Data came from immunoSEQ multiplex PCR; TCRdb stores just in-frame clones and leaves some out. Of some 65,000 clones listed, 85% to 90% are singletons. CD4+ T cells from unexposed donors were obtained before the COVID-19 pandemic (2011-2018). Source material: memory CD4+ T cells from PBMCs. All receptors derive from a human donor in good health.

The chain carries TRBV7-3 and TRBJ2-5; TRBD1 aligns across 11 bases. Trimming removed 5 bases from V and 1 base from J; junction bases left unmatched: 3. The CDR3 extends over 15 amino acids. CDR1 is SGHTA, CDR2 FQGTGA, per germline. This CDR3 reads CASSMGTGGQETQYF. The CDR3 DNA follows: TGTGCCAGCAGCATGGGGACAGGGGGCCAAGAGACCCAGTACTTC.

This clone was counted once. The V and J genes are TRBV24-1 and TRBJ2-2; 7 nucleotides match TRBD1. Germline V CDR1 and CDR2: KGHDR, SFDVKD. The CDR3 has 16 residues. J was trimmed by 6 bases and V by 0 bases; bases with no gene match: 6. The DNA for the CDR3 is TGTGCCACCAGTGATTTGTCCCCAGGGGGACCCGGGGAGCTGTTTTTT. It codes for CATSDLSPGGPGELFF.

This sequence joins TRBV5-1 and TRBJ2-3, with D perhaps matching TRBD2 (7 bases). Germline V lookup: CDR1 SGHRS, CDR2 YFSETQ. Between the trimmed V and J ends, which lost 7 bases and 2 bases, there was a span of 17 bases. The CDR3 totals 15 residues. The CDR3 coding sequence is TGCGCCAGCGCCCCCGGGGGGCAGAACACAGATACGCAGTATTTT. Protein sequence: CASAPGGQNTDTQYF. The full variable domain, rest sourced from reference TRBV5-1 and TRBJ2-3, is KAGVTQTPRYLIKTRGQQVTLSCSPISGHRSVSWYQQTPGQGLQFLFEYFSETQRNKGNFPGRFSGRQFSNSRSEMNVSTLELGDSALYLCASAPGGQNTDTQYFGPGTRLTVL.

V is TRBV7-2 and J is TRBJ1-1; D call uncertain. Germline lookup yields CDR1 SGHTA and CDR2 FQGNSA. The CDR3 is 14 residues long. Trimming took 3 bases from V and 1 from J, leaving 9 bases between them. In nucleotides, the CDR3 is TGTGCCAGCAGCTTCTACAGCCAGAACACTGAAGCTTTCTTT. Its protein product is CASSFYSQNTEAFF. The variable domain in full, with the rest retrieved from reference TRBV7-2 and TRBJ1-1, is GAGVSQSPSNKVTEKGKDVELRCDPISGHTALYWYRQSLGQGLEFLIYFQGNSAPDKSGLPSDRFSAERTGGSVSTLTIQRTQQEDSAVYLCASSFYSQNTEAFFGQGTRLTVV.

This clone was counted a single time. The rearrangement uses TRBV5-4 and TRBJ2-7, with a weak D call TRBD1 (6 bases). The CDR3 runs 13 residues. Deletions cut 1 base from V and 2 bases from J, with 7 bases between. Germline CDR1 SGHNT, CDR2 YYREEE (reference sequence). CDR3 sequence reads: CASSLTGTYEQYF. The CDR3 region has the DNA TGTGCCAGCAGCTTGACAGGGACCTACGAGCAGTACTTC.